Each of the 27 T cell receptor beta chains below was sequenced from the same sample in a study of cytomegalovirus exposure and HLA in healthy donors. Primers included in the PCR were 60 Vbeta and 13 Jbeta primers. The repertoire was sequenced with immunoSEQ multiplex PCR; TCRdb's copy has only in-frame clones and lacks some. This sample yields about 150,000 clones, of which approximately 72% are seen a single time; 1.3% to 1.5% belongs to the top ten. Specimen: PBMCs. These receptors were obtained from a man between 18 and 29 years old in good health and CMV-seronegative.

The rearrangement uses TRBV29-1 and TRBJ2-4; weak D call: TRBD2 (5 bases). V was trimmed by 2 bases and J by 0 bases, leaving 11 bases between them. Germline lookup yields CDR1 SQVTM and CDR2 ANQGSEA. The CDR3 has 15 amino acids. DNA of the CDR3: TGCAGCGTTGAATATGAGGGATTAGCCAAAAACATTCAGTACTTC. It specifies CSVEYEGLAKNIQYF. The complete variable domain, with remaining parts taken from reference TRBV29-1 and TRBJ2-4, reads SAVISQKPSRDICQRGTSLTIQCQVDSQVTMMFWYRQQPGQSLTLIATANQGSEATYESGFVIDKFPISRPNLTFSTLTVSNMSPEDSSIYLCSVEYEGLAKNIQYFGAGTRLSVL.

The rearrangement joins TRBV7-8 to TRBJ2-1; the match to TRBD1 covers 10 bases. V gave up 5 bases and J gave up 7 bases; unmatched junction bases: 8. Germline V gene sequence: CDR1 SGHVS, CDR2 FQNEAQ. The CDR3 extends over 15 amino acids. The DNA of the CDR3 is TGTGCCAGCAGCGCACCGGGACAGGGGTGGAATGAGCAGTTCTTC. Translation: CASSAPGQGWNEQFF.

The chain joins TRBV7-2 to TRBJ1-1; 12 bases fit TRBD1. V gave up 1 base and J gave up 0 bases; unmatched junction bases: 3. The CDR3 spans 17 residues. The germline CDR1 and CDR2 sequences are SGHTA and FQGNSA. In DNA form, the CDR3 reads TGTGCCAGCAGCTTAGTGGGACAGGGGGCTTTGAACACTGAAGCTTTCTTT. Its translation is CASSLVGQGALNTEAFF.

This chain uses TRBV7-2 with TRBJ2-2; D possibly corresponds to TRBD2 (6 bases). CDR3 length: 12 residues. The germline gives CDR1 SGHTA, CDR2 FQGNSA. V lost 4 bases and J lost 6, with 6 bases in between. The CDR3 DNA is TGTGCCAGCAGCTGGGGGGCCGGGGAGCTGTTTTTT. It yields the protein CASSWGAGELFF.

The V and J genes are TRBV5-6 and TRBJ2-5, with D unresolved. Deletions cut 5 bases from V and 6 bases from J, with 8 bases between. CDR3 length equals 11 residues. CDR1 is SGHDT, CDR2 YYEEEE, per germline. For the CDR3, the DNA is TGTGCCAGCAGTGTGGGCCAGACCCAGTACTTC. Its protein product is CASSVGQTQYF.

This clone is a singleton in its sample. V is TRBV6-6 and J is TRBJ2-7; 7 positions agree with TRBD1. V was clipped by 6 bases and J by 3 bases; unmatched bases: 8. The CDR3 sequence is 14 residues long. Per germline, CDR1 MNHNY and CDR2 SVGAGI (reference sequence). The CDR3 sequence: CASRPPGQFYEQYF. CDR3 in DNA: TGTGCCAGCAGGCCTCCGGGACAGTTCTACGAGCAGTACTTC.

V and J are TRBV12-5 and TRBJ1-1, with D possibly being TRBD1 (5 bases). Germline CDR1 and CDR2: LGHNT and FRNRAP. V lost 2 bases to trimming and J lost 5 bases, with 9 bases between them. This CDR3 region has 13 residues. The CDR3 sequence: CASGLTRVTEAFF. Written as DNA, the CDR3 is TGTGCTAGTGGTTTGACCAGGGTAACTGAAGCTTTCTTT.

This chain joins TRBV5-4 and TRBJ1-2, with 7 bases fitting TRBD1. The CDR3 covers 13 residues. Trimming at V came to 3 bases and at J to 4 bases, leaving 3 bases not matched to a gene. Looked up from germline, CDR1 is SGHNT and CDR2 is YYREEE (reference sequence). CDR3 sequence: CASSWDSVYGYTF. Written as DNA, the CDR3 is TGTGCCAGCAGCTGGGACAGCGTCTATGGCTACACCTTC.

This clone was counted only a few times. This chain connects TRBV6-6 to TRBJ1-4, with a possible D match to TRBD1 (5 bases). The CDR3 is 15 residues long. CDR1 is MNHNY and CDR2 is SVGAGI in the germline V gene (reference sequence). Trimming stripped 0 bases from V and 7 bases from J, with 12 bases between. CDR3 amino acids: CASSYSGGDGEKLFF. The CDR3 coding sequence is TGTGCCAGCAGTTACTCAGGAGGGGACGGTGAAAAACTGTTTTTT.

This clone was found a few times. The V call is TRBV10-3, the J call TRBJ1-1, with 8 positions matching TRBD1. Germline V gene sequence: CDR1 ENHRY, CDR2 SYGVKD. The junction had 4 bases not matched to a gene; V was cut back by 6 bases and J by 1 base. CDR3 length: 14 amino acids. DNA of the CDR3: TGTGCCATCAGACCGGACAGGGCGAACACTGAAGCTTTCTTT. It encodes CAIRPDRANTEAFF.

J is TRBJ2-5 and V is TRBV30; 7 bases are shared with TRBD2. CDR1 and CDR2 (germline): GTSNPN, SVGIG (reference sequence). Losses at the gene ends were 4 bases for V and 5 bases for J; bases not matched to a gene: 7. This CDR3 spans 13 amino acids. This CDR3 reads CAWKHGGRETQYF. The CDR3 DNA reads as TGTGCCTGGAAGCACGGGGGGAGGGAGACCCAGTACTTC.

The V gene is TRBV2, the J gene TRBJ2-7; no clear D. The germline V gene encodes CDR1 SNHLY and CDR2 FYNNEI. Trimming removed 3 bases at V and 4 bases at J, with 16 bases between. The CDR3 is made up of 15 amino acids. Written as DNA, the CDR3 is TGTGCCAGCAGTGATCCTGAAGTTTCTAGGTACGAGCAGTACTTC. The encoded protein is CASSDPEVSRYEQYF.

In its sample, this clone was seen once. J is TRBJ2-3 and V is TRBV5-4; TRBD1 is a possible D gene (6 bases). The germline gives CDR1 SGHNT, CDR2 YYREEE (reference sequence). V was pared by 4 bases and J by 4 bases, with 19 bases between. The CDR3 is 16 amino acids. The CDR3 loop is CASSIQGPPSADTQYF. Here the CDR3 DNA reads TGTGCCAGCAGCATCCAGGGGCCCCCCTCCGCAGATACGCAGTATTTT.

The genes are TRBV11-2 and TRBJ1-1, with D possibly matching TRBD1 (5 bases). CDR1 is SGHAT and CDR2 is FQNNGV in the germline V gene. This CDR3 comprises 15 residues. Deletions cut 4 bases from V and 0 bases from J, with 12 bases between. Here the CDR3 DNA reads TGTGCCAGCAGCTCAGGCGGGGGGATGAACACTGAAGCTTTCTTT. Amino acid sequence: CASSSGGGMNTEAFF.

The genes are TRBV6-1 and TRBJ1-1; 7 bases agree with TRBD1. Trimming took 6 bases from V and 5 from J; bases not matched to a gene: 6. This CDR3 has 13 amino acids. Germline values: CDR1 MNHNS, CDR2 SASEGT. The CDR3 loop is CASRRTGETEAFF. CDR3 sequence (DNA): TGTGCCAGCAGGCGAACAGGGGAAACTGAAGCTTTCTTT.

DNA of the CDR3: TGTGCTAGTGGTCAGGGGACGGTTGAAGCTTTCTTT. It encodes CASGQGTVEAFF. This chain joins TRBV12-5 and TRBJ1-1; D possibly corresponds to TRBD1 (6 bases). CDR1 is LGHNT and CDR2 is FRNRAP in the germline V gene. V dropped 5 bases and J dropped 7 bases, with 11 bases sitting between them. The CDR3 is 12 residues long.

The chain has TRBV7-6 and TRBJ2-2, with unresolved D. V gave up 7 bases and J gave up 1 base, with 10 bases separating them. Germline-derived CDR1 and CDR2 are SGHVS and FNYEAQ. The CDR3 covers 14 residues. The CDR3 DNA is TGTGCCAGCACCTCAGAAAGGAACACCGGGGAGCTGTTTTTT. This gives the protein CASTSERNTGELFF.

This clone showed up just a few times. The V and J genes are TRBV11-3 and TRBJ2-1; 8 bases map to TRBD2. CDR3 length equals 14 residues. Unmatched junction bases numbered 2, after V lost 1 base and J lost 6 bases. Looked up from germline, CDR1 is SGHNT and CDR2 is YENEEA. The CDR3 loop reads CASSLAGLANEQFF. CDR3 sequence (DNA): TGTGCCAGCAGCTTAGCCGGACTAGCCAATGAGCAGTTCTTC.

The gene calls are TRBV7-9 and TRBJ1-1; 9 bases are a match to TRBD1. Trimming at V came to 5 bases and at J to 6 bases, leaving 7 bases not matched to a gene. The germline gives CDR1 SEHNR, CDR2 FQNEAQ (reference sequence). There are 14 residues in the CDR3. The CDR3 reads CASSPGQGKAEAFF. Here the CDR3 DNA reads TGTGCCAGCAGCCCCGGACAGGGGAAGGCTGAAGCTTTCTTT.

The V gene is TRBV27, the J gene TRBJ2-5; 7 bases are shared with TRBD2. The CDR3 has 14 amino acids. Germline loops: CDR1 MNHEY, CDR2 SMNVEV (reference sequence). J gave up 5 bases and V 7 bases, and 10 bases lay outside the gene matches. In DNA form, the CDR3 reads TGTGCCAGCATTCCTAGCGGAGCCCCGGAGACCCAGTACTTC. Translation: CASIPSGAPETQYF.

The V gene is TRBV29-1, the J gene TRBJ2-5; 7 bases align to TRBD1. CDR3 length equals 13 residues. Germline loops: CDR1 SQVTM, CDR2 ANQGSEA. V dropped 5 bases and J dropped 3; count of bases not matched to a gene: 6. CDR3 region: CSVSTDREETQYF. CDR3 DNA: TGCAGCGTTTCTACTGACAGGGAAGAGACCCAGTACTTC.

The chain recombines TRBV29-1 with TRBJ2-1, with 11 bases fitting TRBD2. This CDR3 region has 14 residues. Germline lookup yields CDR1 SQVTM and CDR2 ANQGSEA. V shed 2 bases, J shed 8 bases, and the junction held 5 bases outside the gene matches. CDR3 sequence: CSVERLAGGYEQFF. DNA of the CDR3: TGCAGCGTTGAACGGCTAGCGGGAGGATATGAGCAGTTCTTC.

The CDR3, as DNA: TGTGCCAGCAGTGAGGCTCCCTTCCTAGGAGGGAATGAAAAACTGTTTTTT. Protein sequence: CASSEAPFLGGNEKLFF. J is TRBJ1-4 and V is TRBV2, with D hard to call. Germline lookup yields CDR1 SNHLY and CDR2 FYNNEI. Deletions cut 3 bases from V and 5 bases from J, with 19 bases between. The CDR3 runs 17 residues.

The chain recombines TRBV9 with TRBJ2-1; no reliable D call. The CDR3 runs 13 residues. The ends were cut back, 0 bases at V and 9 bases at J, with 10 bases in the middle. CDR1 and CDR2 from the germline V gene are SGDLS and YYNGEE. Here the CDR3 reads CASSVELLSEQFF. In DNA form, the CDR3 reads TGTGCCAGCAGCGTAGAACTCCTGAGTGAGCAGTTCTTC.

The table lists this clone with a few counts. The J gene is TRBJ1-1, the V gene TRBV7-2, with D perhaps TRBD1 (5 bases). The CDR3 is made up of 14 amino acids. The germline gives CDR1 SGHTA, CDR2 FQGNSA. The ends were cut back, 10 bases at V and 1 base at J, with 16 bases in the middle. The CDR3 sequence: CATNKGAPNTEAFF. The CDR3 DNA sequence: TGTGCCACCAACAAAGGGGCCCCGAACACTGAAGCTTTCTTT.

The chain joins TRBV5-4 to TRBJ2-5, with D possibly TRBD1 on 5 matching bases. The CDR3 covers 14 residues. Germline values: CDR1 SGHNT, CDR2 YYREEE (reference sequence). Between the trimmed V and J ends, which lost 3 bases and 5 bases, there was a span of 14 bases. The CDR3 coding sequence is TGTGCCAGCAGCTCTCATATAGGGGTGGAGACCCAGTACTTC. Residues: CASSSHIGVETQYF.

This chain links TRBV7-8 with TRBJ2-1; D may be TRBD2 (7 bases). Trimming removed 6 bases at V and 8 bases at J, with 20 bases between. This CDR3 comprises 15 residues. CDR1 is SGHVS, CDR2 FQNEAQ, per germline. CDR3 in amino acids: CASRWGGAREYEQFF. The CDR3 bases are TGTGCCAGCAGGTGGGGGGGGGCTAGGGAGTATGAGCAGTTCTTC.